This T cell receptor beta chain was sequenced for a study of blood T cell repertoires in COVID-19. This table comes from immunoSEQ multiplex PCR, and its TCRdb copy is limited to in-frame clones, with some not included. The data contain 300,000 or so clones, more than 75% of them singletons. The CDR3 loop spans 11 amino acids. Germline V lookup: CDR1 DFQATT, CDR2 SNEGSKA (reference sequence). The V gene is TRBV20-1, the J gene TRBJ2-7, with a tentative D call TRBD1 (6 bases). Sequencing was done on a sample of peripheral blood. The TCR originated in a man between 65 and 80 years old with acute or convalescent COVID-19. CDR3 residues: CGAQGIYEQYF. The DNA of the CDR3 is TGCGGGGCACAGGGAATCTACGAGCAGTACTTC.